These T cell receptor beta chains were read from a single sample in a study of OX40 agonist ivuxolimab in advanced cancers. The data were produced by immunoSEQ multiplex PCR, yet TCRdb's version contains in-frame clones alone and is incomplete. Counted here are 35,000 to 45,000 clones, about 89% occurring once; the ten biggest clones make up around 28%. The sequencing used CD4+ or CD8+ T cells sorted from blood, collected in a trial of the OX40 agonist ivuxolimab. The origin of the receptors is an adult with an advanced solid tumor such as melanoma, head and neck, liver or kidney cancer. The CDR3 runs from the conserved cysteine through the conserved F or W. D genes are given only for firm matches. The size entry is marked missing in some rows and otherwise reads once, few, many or a size class.

CDR3aa: CASSLGGGAVSYNEQFF
CDR3nt: TGTGCCAGCAGCCTAGGTGGGGGAGCGGTCTCCTACAATGAGCAGTTCTTC
d_gene: NA
abundance: NA
v_gene: TRBV7-8
j_gene: TRBJ2-1

CDR3aa: CASSQDPTGGNVLTF
CDR3nt: TGCGCCAGCAGCCAAGACCCGACAGGGGGAAACGTCCTGACTTTC
d_gene: TRBD1
abundance: NA
v_gene: TRBV4-1
j_gene: TRBJ2-6

CDR3aa: CASSLSILAGAPDTQYF
CDR3nt: TGTGCCAGCAGTTTATCGATTTTAGCGGGGGCCCCAGATACGCAGTATTTT
d_gene: TRBD2
abundance: NA
v_gene: TRBV27
j_gene: TRBJ2-3

CDR3aa: CASSLGRTFQSSYNEQFF
CDR3nt: TGCGCCAGCAGCTTGGGCAGAACCTTCCAGAGCTCCTACAATGAGCAGTTCTTC
d_gene: NA
abundance: NA
v_gene: TRBV5-1
j_gene: TRBJ2-1

CDR3aa: CASSYYLQGPDEQYF
CDR3nt: TGTGCCAGCAGTTACTACCTCCAGGGTCCCGACGAGCAGTACTTC
d_gene: NA
abundance: NA
v_gene: TRBV6-5
j_gene: TRBJ2-7

CDR3aa: CASSWEGLAANTGELFF
CDR3nt: TGCGCCAGCAGCTGGGAGGGACTAGCGGCAAACACCGGGGAGCTGTTTTTT
d_gene: TRBD2
abundance: NA
v_gene: TRBV5-1
j_gene: TRBJ2-2

CDR3aa: CASSFRGPGNTIYF
CDR3nt: TGTGCCAGCAGTTTTAGGGGGCCTGGAAACACCATATATTTT
d_gene: TRBD1
abundance: NA
v_gene: TRBV28
j_gene: TRBJ1-3

CDR3aa: CASSPELAYEQYF
CDR3nt: TGTGCCAGCAGCCCCGAACTAGCCTACGAGCAGTACTTC
d_gene: NA
abundance: NA
v_gene: TRBV7-8
j_gene: TRBJ2-7

CDR3aa: CASSLGSTEAFF
CDR3nt: TGTGCCAGCAGCTTAGGCAGCACTGAAGCTTTCTTT
d_gene: NA
abundance: few
v_gene: TRBV7-6
j_gene: TRBJ1-1

CDR3aa: CASSDSYEQYF
CDR3nt: TGTGCCAGCAGCGACTCGTACGAGCAGTACTTC
d_gene: NA
abundance: NA
v_gene: TRBV14
j_gene: TRBJ2-7

CDR3aa: CASSVSGSNTGELFF
CDR3nt: TGTGCCAGCAGCGTTAGCGGGAGCAACACCGGGGAGCTGTTTTTT
d_gene: TRBD2
abundance: NA
v_gene: TRBV9
j_gene: TRBJ2-2

CDR3aa: CASSDRPGYEQYF
CDR3nt: TGCGCCAGCAGTGACCGGCCCGGTTACGAGCAGTACTTC
d_gene: NA
abundance: NA
v_gene: TRBV10-2
j_gene: TRBJ2-7

CDR3aa: CASSLNPLGNQPQHF
CDR3nt: TGTGCCAGCAGTTTAAATCCCCTTGGCAATCAGCCCCAGCATTTT
d_gene: NA
abundance: NA
v_gene: TRBV27
j_gene: TRBJ1-5

CDR3aa: CASSEAGTSGEGDYEQYF
CDR3nt: TGCGCCAGCAGTGAGGCGGGGACTAGCGGGGAAGGAGACTACGAGCAGTACTTC
d_gene: TRBD2
abundance: NA
v_gene: TRBV10-1
j_gene: TRBJ2-7

CDR3aa: CASSLGAQPQHF
CDR3nt: TGTGCCAGTAGTCTCGGAGCGCAGCCCCAGCATTTT
d_gene: NA
abundance: NA
v_gene: TRBV19
j_gene: TRBJ1-5

CDR3aa: CASSFAWTPTGELFF
CDR3nt: TGTGCCAGCAGCTTCGCCTGGACCCCCACCGGGGAGCTGTTTTTT
d_gene: NA
abundance: NA
v_gene: TRBV7-9
j_gene: TRBJ2-2

CDR3aa: CASSITDSGGYTF
CDR3nt: TGTGCCAGCAGTATAACGGACTCGGGGGGCTACACCTTC
d_gene: NA
abundance: NA
v_gene: TRBV27
j_gene: TRBJ1-2

CDR3aa: CASSQEGGLYGYTF
CDR3nt: TGTGCCAGCAGCCAAGAGGGGGGGCTTTATGGCTACACCTTC
d_gene: NA
abundance: NA
v_gene: TRBV14
j_gene: TRBJ1-2

CDR3aa: CASSDRDRSFQPQHF
CDR3nt: TGTGCCAGCAGCGACCGGGACAGATCTTTTCAGCCCCAGCATTTT
d_gene: TRBD1
abundance: NA
v_gene: TRBV28
j_gene: TRBJ1-5

CDR3aa: CASSIERELNNEQFF
CDR3nt: TGTGCCAGTAGTATAGAGCGGGAGCTGAACAATGAGCAGTTCTTC
d_gene: TRBD2
abundance: NA
v_gene: TRBV19
j_gene: TRBJ2-1

CDR3aa: CASSTSGSGVYEQYF
CDR3nt: TGTGCCAGCAGCACTAGCGGGAGTGGGGTCTACGAGCAGTACTTC
d_gene: TRBD2
abundance: NA
v_gene: TRBV9
j_gene: TRBJ2-7